The 25 T cell receptor beta chains in this list originate from one sample, sequenced in a study of cytomegalovirus exposure and HLA in healthy donors. The PCR contained 60 Vbeta and 13 Jbeta primers. Sequencing used immunoSEQ multiplex PCR; TCRdb keeps in-frame clones, though not all of them. Among some 140,000 clones listed, about 87% were seen once. The sequenced sample consisted of PBMCs. The receptor set was obtained from a woman in her thirties in good health and CMV-seronegative.

The chain has TRBV18 and TRBJ2-2, with 7 bases that match TRBD1. This CDR3 has 16 residues. V lost 3 bases, J lost 1 base, and 5 bases stayed unmatched. Per the germline V gene, CDR1 is KGHSH and CDR2 is LQKENI. CDR3 nucleotides: TGTGCCAGCTCACCGCGACAGGGCGAGAACACCGGGGAGCTGTTTTTT. Residues: CASSPRQGENTGELFF.

This chain links TRBV6-6 with TRBJ2-7; D might be TRBD2 (6 bases). V was trimmed by 3 bases and J by 0 bases, leaving 12 bases between them. The CDR3 sequence is 15 residues long. Per the germline V gene, CDR1 is MNHNY and CDR2 is SVGAGI (reference sequence). The CDR3 sequence: CASSYGRGLSYEQYF. The CDR3 DNA follows: TGTGCCAGCAGTTATGGGCGGGGCCTCTCCTACGAGCAGTACTTC.

Only a few counts were recorded for this clone. The chain couples TRBV6-1 to TRBJ1-5, with 10 bases identical to TRBD1. Germline CDR1 is MNHNS and CDR2 is SASEGT. The CDR3 loop spans 15 amino acids. After removal of 3 bases from V and 2 bases from J, the junction contained 1 base not matched to a gene. The CDR3 sequence: CASSEGTGGNQPQHF. The CDR3 bases are TGTGCCAGCAGTGAGGGGACAGGGGGCAATCAGCCCCAGCATTTT.

The rearrangement links TRBV28 to TRBJ2-1, with TRBD2 identical over 9 bases. After removal of 4 bases from V and 7 bases from J, the junction contained 11 bases not matched to a gene. The CDR3 is made up of 16 amino acids. CDR1 and CDR2 (germline): MDHEN, SYDVKM. CDR3 DNA: TGTGCCAGCAGTTATGGCGGGGGGGCGATCTGGAATGAGCAGTTCTTC. Its translation: CASSYGGGAIWNEQFF.

This clone has only a few counts. The rearrangement links TRBV7-2 to TRBJ2-7; 14 bases fit TRBD2. Germline CDR1 and CDR2: SGHTA and FQGNSA. The V and J ends lost 5 bases and 5 bases, in that order; junction bases with no gene match: 11. The CDR3 is 17 residues long. DNA of the CDR3: TGTGCCAGCAGCCGACCCTTGACTAGCGGGGGGGGAGACGAGCAGTACTTC. This encodes CASSRPLTSGGGDEQYF. Looking up the rest from reference TRBV7-2 and TRBJ2-7 gives the full variable domain: GAGVSQSPSNKVTEKGKDVELRCDPISGHTALYWYRQSLGQGLEFLIYFQGNSAPDKSGLPSDRFSAERTGGSVSTLTIQRTQQEDSAVYLCASSRPLTSGGGDEQYFGPGTRLTVT.

V and J are TRBV5-6 and TRBJ2-7; 12 nucleotides agree with TRBD2. With 3 bases clipped from V and 7 bases from J, the junction kept 8 bases outside the gene matches. The CDR3 runs 15 residues. Germline-derived CDR1 and CDR2 are SGHDT and YYEEEE. Here the CDR3 reads CASSSRLAGVREQYF. The CDR3 DNA sequence: TGTGCCAGCAGCTCTAGACTAGCGGGAGTGCGGGAGCAGTACTTC.

This chain joins TRBV9 and TRBJ2-3; TRBD2 agrees at 10 bases. J lost 5 bases, V lost 0 bases, and 3 bases had no gene match. CDR1 and CDR2 (germline): SGDLS, YYNGEE. The CDR3 runs 15 residues. The CDR3: CASSVVASGGDTQYF. The CDR3 region has the DNA TGTGCCAGCAGCGTAGTGGCTAGCGGGGGAGATACGCAGTATTTT. The full variable domain, with the rest looked up from reference TRBV9 and TRBJ2-3, is DSGVTQTPKHLITATGQRVTLRCSPRSGDLSVYWYQQSLDQGLQFLIQYYNGEERAKGNILERFSAQQFPDLHSELNLSSLELGDSALYFCASSVVASGGDTQYFGPGTRLTVL.

This clone was recorded a few times. The chain is built from TRBV7-9 and TRBJ2-7; 9 bases match TRBD2. The CDR3 runs to 15 residues. CDR1 is SEHNR, CDR2 FQNEAQ, per germline (reference sequence). V trimming: 5 bases; J trimming: 7 bases; junction bases outside the gene matches: 12. The CDR3 sequence is CASSPLRGGQVEQYF. CDR3 DNA sequence: TGTGCCAGCAGCCCCCTGCGGGGGGGCCAGGTTGAGCAGTACTTC.

This chain uses TRBV13 with TRBJ1-2; D not certain. This CDR3 has 12 amino acids. Trimming shortened V by 2 bases and J by 7 bases, and 8 bases separated the two germline ends. Germline CDR1 reads PRHDT; CDR2 reads FYEKMQ (reference sequence). The DNA of the CDR3 is TGTGCCAGCAGCTTACACATGGTTGGCTACACCTTC. Encoded protein: CASSLHMVGYTF.

The chain uses TRBV7-9 and TRBJ2-7, with 9 bases that match TRBD2. Trimming cost V 1 base and J 6 bases; bases outside gene matches: 13. CDR1 and CDR2 (germline): SEHNR, FQNEAQ (reference sequence). The CDR3 is 17 amino acids. CDR3 region: CASSLEGTSRDYCEQYF. Written as DNA, the CDR3 is TGTGCCAGCAGCTTAGAGGGGACTAGCCGGGACTACTGCGAGCAGTACTTC.

V and J are TRBV7-2 and TRBJ2-7; D remains ambiguous. The V and J ends lost 5 bases and 3 bases respectively, with 8 bases between them. The CDR3 sequence is 12 residues long. The germline V gene has CDR1 SGHTA and CDR2 FQGNSA. The CDR3 sequence is CASSPVSYEQYF. The CDR3 DNA reads as TGTGCCAGCAGCCCAGTCAGCTACGAGCAGTACTTC.

The chain couples TRBV19 to TRBJ1-3; D gene unclear. Germline assignment: CDR1 LNHDA and CDR2 SQIVND (reference sequence). This CDR3 has 16 amino acids. The V and J ends lost 1 base and 0 bases respectively, with 10 bases between them. The CDR3 loop reads CASSIATRGSGNTIYF. The CDR3 DNA is TGTGCCAGTAGTATAGCGACCCGGGGCTCTGGAAACACCATATATTTT. Variable domain in full (rest from reference TRBV19 and TRBJ1-3): DGGITQSPKYLFRKEGQNVTLSCEQNLNHDAMYWYRQDPGQGLRLIYYSQIVNDFQKGDIAEGYSVSREKKESFPLTVTSAQKNPTAFYLCASSIATRGSGNTIYFGEGSWLTVV.

The rearrangement uses TRBV27 and TRBJ1-1, with D possibly matching TRBD1 (5 bases). This CDR3 comprises 13 residues. The V gene lost 6 bases and the J gene lost 4 bases, with 12 bases spanning the gap. CDR1 MNHEY and CDR2 SMNVEV come from the germline V gene (reference sequence). The CDR3 region is CASSPGGITEAFF. The CDR3 coding sequence is TGTGCCAGCAGCCCCGGGGGGATCACTGAAGCTTTCTTT.

This sequence joins TRBV2 and TRBJ1-5; 9 nucleotides agree with TRBD1. There are 14 residues in the CDR3. Germline CDR1 SNHLY, CDR2 FYNNEI. The V segment lost 6 bases and the J segment 3 bases; nucleotides outside the gene matches: 3. CDR3 loop: CASSGTGNNQPQHF. In DNA, the CDR3 is TGTGCCAGCAGCGGGACAGGGAACAATCAGCCCCAGCATTTT.

This chain uses TRBV19 with TRBJ1-2, with TRBD1 matching over 7 bases. Losses at the gene ends were 3 bases for V and 3 bases for J; bases not matched to a gene: 4. The germline gives CDR1 LNHDA, CDR2 SQIVND (reference sequence). The CDR3 sequence is 14 residues long. The CDR3 DNA reads TGTGCCAGTAGTATCCCCGGGACAGACTATGGCTACACCTTC. The encoded protein is CASSIPGTDYGYTF.

The chain combines TRBV19 with TRBJ1-2; the match to TRBD1 covers 7 bases. The V gene end was trimmed by 7 bases and the J gene end by 5 bases; junction bases not matched to a gene: 19. Germline values: CDR1 LNHDA, CDR2 SQIVND (reference sequence). The CDR3 is 17 amino acids. In DNA, the CDR3 is TGTGCCAGTACCCTAGGGGGCCCAGGATTGCAAGCGTATGGCTACACCTTC. Translating gives CASTLGGPGLQAYGYTF.

V and J are TRBV7-9 and TRBJ2-2, with D maybe TRBD2 (5 bases). The V and J ends lost 5 bases and 6 bases respectively, with 7 bases between them. CDR1 is SEHNR and CDR2 is FQNEAQ in the germline V gene (reference sequence). This CDR3 has 12 residues. Here the CDR3 reads CASSGRAGELFF. The CDR3 DNA is TGTGCCAGCAGCGGGCGGGCCGGGGAGCTGTTTTTT.

The rearrangement uses TRBV18 and TRBJ1-1; the match to TRBD1 covers 7 bases. Germline values: CDR1 KGHSH, CDR2 LQKENI. V was pared by 2 bases and J by 0 bases, with 3 bases of the junction left unmatched. The CDR3 runs to 15 residues. The CDR3, as DNA: TGTGCCAGCTCACCAAGGGGGCTCATGAACACTGAAGCTTTCTTT. Translation: CASSPRGLMNTEAFF. Complete variable domain (other parts from reference TRBV18 and TRBJ1-1): NAGVMQNPRHLVRRRGQEARLRCSPMKGHSHVYWYRQLPEEGLKFMVYLQKENIIDESGMPKERFSAEFPKEGPSILRIQQVVRGDSAAYFCASSPRGLMNTEAFFGQGTRLTVV.

The V call is TRBV7-3, the J call TRBJ2-2; maybe TRBD2 (5 bases). V gave up 8 bases and J gave up 3 bases, with 10 bases separating them. CDR1 SGHTA and CDR2 FQGTGA come from the germline V gene. The CDR3 totals 13 residues. CDR3 in DNA: TGTGCCAGCGGGCCGGGGTACACCGGGGAGCTGTTTTTT. Protein sequence: CASGPGYTGELFF.

V gene TRBV5-4 combines with J gene TRBJ2-3, with D perhaps TRBD2 (5 bases). This CDR3 contains 16 residues. CDR1 and CDR2 (germline): SGHNT, YYREEE (reference sequence). V was trimmed by 0 bases and J by 2 bases, leaving 13 bases between them. The CDR3 DNA is TGTGCCAGCAGCTTGGATAGGGAGAGGGTCACAGATACGCAGTATTTT. Translation gives CASSLDRERVTDTQYF.

The chain links TRBV5-8 to TRBJ1-2; TRBD1 matches at 7 bases. Trimming removed 0 bases from V and 4 bases from J; junction bases left unmatched: 3. Per the germline V gene, CDR1 is SGHTS and CDR2 is YDEGEE. This CDR3 has 14 amino acids. This CDR3 reads CASSLGGQIYGYTF. CDR3 nucleotide sequence: TGTGCCAGCAGCTTGGGGGGACAGATCTATGGCTACACCTTC. Variable domain in full (rest from reference TRBV5-8 and TRBJ1-2): EAGVTQSPTHLIKTRGQQATLRCSPISGHTSVYWYQQALGLGLQFLLWYDEGEERNRGNFPPRFSGRQFPNYSSELNVNALELEDSALYLCASSLGGQIYGYTFGSGTRLTVV.

The rearrangement uses TRBV7-3 and TRBJ2-7; the match to TRBD2 covers 11 bases. The length of the CDR3 is 15 residues. With 4 bases clipped from V and 2 bases from J, the junction kept 4 bases outside the gene matches. CDR1 is SGHTA, CDR2 FQGTGA, per germline. The CDR3 DNA is TGTGCCAGCAGCTCCGGGACTAGCGGCACCTACGAGCAGTACTTC. This codes for CASSSGTSGTYEQYF.

CDR3 sequence reads: CASSTGTGGGLGAFF. DNA of the CDR3: TGTGCCAGCAGTACCGGGACAGGGGGTGGTTTGGGTGCTTTCTTT. V and J are TRBV27 and TRBJ1-1, with TRBD1 identical over 11 bases. Germline trimming cut 5 bases from V and 11 bases from J; bases unmatched to any gene: 13. Germline CDR1 and CDR2: MNHEY and SMNVEV (reference sequence). The CDR3 sequence is 15 residues long.

CDR3 bases: TGTGCCAGTAGTATAGTGCAAGACATCTATAATTCACCCCTCCACTTT. Its translation: CASSIVQDIYNSPLHF. The chain employs TRBV19 and TRBJ1-6; no clear D. The V end was cut by 1 base, the J end by 3 bases, with 10 bases between. The CDR3 spans 16 residues. The germline V gene encodes CDR1 LNHDA and CDR2 SQIVND (reference sequence).

This chain links TRBV19 with TRBJ2-1; 9 nucleotides align to TRBD1. This CDR3 has 15 amino acids. Germline assignment: CDR1 LNHDA and CDR2 SQIVND (reference sequence). The ends lost 5 bases at V and 1 base at J; junction bases unmatched: 3. In nucleotides, the CDR3 is TGTGCCAGTAGTCTACAGGGGGCATCCTACAATGAGCAGTTCTTC. Its translation is CASSLQGASYNEQFF. The full variable domain, with the rest looked up from reference TRBV19 and TRBJ2-1, is DGGITQSPKYLFRKEGQNVTLSCEQNLNHDAMYWYRQDPGQGLRLIYYSQIVNDFQKGDIAEGYSVSREKKESFPLTVTSAQKNPTAFYLCASSLQGASYNEQFFGPGTRLTVL.